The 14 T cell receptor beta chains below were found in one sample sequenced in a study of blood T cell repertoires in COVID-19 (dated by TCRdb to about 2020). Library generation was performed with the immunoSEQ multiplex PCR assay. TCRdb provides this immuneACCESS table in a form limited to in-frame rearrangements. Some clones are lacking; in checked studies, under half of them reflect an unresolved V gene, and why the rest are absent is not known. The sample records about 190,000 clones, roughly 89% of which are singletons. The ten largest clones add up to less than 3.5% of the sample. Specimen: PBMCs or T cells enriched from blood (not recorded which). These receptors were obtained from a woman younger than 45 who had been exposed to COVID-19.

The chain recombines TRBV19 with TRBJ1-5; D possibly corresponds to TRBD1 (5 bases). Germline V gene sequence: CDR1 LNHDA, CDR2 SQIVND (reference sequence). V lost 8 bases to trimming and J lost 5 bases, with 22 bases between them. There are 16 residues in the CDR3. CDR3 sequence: CASVPGERQLYQPQHF. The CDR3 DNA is TGTGCCAGTGTACCCGGAGAACGACAGCTTTATCAGCCCCAGCATTTT.

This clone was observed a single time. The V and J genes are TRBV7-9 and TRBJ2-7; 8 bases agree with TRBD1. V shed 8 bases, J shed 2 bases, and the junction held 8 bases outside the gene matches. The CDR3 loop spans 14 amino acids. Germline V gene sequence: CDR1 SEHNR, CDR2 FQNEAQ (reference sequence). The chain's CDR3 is CASGALGQAYEQYF. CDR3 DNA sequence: TGTGCCAGCGGCGCCCTGGGACAGGCCTACGAGCAGTACTTC.

The CDR3 protein is CASSSGTEETQYF. CDR3 coding DNA: TGTGCCAGCAGCTCAGGGACTGAAGAGACCCAGTACTTC. The V gene is TRBV11-2, the J gene TRBJ2-5; D perhaps matches TRBD2 (6 bases). Germline V gene lookup returns CDR1 SGHAT and CDR2 FQNNGV. Between the trimmed V and J ends, which lost 4 bases and 3 bases, there was a span of 9 bases. The CDR3 sequence is 13 residues long.

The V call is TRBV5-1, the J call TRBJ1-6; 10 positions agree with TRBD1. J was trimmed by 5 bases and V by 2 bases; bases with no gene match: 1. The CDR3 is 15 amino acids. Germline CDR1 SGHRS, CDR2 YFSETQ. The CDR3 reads CASSFGTGDNSPLHF. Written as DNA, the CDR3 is TGCGCCAGCAGCTTCGGGACAGGGGATAATTCACCCCTCCACTTT.

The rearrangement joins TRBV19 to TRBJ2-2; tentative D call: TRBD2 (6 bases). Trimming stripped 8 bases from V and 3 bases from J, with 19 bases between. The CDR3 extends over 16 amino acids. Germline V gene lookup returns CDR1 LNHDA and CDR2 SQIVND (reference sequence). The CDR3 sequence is CASLPGTGVYTGELFF. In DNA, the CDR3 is TGTGCCAGTCTACCAGGGACTGGGGTTTACACCGGGGAGCTGTTTTTT.

The CDR3 DNA is TGTGCCACCAGCAGAGACAGGGCCGCAGAGACCCAGTACTTC. It codes for CATSRDRAAETQYF. The genes are TRBV15 and TRBJ2-5; TRBD1 is a possible D gene (5 bases). Germline assignment: CDR1 LNHNV and CDR2 YYDKDF (reference sequence). The CDR3 is 14 residues long. Trimming took 0 bases from V and 4 from J, leaving 9 bases between them.

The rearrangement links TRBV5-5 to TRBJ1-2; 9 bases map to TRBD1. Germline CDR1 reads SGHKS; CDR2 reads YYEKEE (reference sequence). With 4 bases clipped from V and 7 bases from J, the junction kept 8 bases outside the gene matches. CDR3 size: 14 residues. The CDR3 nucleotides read TGTGCCAGCAGCCTACGGGACAGGGACCTTGGCTACACCTTC. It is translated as CASSLRDRDLGYTF.

The CDR3 region is CASRPGQGGEKLFF. The CDR3 DNA sequence: TGTGCCAGCAGACCGGGACAGGGGGGGGAAAAACTGTTTTTT. The chain uses TRBV2 and TRBJ1-4; TRBD1 matches at 11 bases. This CDR3 has 14 residues. The germline V gene has CDR1 SNHLY and CDR2 FYNNEI. The V segment lost 6 bases and the J segment 8 bases; nucleotides outside the gene matches: 5.

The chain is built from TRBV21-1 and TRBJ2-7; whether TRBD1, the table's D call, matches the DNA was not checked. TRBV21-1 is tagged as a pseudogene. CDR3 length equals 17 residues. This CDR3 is CASSKDWDGTLGNEQYF. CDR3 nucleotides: TGTGCCAGCAGCAAAGATTGGGACGGGACACTAGGAAACGAGCAGTACTTC.

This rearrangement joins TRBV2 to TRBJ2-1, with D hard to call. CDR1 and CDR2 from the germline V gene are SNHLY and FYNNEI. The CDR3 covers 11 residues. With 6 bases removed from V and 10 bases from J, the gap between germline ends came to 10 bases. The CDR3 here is CASSVHEEQFF. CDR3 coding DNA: TGTGCCAGCAGCGTCCACGAGGAGCAGTTCTTC.

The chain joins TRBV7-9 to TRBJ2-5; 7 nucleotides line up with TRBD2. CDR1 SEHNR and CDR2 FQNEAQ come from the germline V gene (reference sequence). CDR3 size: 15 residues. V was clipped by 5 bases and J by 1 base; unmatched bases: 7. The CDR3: CASSRTSGGQETQYF. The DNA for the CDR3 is TGTGCCAGCAGCCGGACTAGTGGGGGCCAAGAGACCCAGTACTTC.

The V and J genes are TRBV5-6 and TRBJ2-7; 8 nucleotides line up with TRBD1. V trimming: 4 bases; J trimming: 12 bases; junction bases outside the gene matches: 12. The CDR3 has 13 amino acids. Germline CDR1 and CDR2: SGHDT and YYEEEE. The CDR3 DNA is TGTGCCAGCAGCGTAGACAGGGGACTCCTATGGTACTTC. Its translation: CASSVDRGLLWYF.

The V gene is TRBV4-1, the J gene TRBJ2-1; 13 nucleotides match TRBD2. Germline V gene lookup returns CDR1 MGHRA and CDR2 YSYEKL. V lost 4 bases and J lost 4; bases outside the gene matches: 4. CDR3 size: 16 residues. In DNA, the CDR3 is TGCGCCAGCAGCCCGGAGGGACTAGCGGGGTACAATGAGCAGTTCTTC. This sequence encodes CASSPEGLAGYNEQFF.

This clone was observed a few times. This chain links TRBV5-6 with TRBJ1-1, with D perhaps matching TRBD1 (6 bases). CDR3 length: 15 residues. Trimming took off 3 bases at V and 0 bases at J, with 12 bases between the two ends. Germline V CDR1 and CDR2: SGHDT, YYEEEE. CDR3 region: CASSSSGQLNTEAFF. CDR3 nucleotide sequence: TGTGCCAGCAGCTCGTCGGGACAACTGAACACTGAAGCTTTCTTT.